These 30 T cell receptor beta chains originate from one sample sequenced in a study of cytomegalovirus exposure and HLA in healthy donors. 13 Jbeta primers and 60 Vbeta primers were used for the PCR. Sequencing used immunoSEQ multiplex PCR; TCRdb keeps in-frame clones, though not all of them. The repertoire holds about 98,000 clones, with about 81% as singletons. Sequencing was performed on PBMCs. Receptor source: a man in his forties or fifties in good health and CMV-seronegative.

The V and J genes are TRBV7-2 and TRBJ1-1, with D unresolved. Trimming took 2 bases from V and 11 from J, leaving 24 bases between them. The length of the CDR3 is 16 residues. Per germline, CDR1 SGHTA and CDR2 FQGNSA. CDR3 nucleotide sequence: TGTGCCAGCAGCTTAACCCGCCGGTTGGAGAGGCTCGGGGCTTTCTTT. Translated: CASSLTRRLERLGAFF.

The chain is built from TRBV2 and TRBJ1-5; 9 nucleotides match TRBD1. This CDR3 spans 15 amino acids. The V gene's germline CDR1 is SNHLY and CDR2 FYNNEI. V lost 6 bases, J lost 7 bases, and 10 bases stayed unmatched. The CDR3 DNA reads TGTGCCAGCAGCCGAAACAGGGGGCAAGGACAGCCCCAGCATTTT. Protein: CASSRNRGQGQPQHF.

The chain couples TRBV30 to TRBJ2-1; no definite D call. Germline V CDR1 and CDR2: GTSNPN, SVGIG (reference sequence). V was trimmed by 4 bases and J by 1 base, leaving 14 bases between them. The CDR3 is 15 amino acids. CDR3 loop: CAWTEARRSYNEQFF. Written as DNA, the CDR3 is TGTGCCTGGACCGAGGCCCGGCGGTCCTACAATGAGCAGTTCTTC.

V and J are TRBV4-2 and TRBJ2-4, with D hard to call. Trimming cost V 0 bases and J 1 base, with 7 bases left between them. The CDR3 has 15 residues. CDR1 and CDR2 (germline): LGHNA, YNFKEQ. CDR3 region: CASSQDRVAKNIQYF. The DNA for the CDR3 is TGTGCCAGCAGCCAAGATCGCGTCGCCAAAAACATTCAGTACTTC.

With respect to this clone: One end of the junction varies from germline; a read error may be responsible. The chain recombines TRBV18 with TRBJ1-3; D may be TRBD1 (6 bases). CDR1 is KGHSH, CDR2 LQKENI, per germline. This CDR3 region has 15 residues. The CDR3 DNA follows: TGTGCCAGCTCACCCAACAGGGCCCCTGGGAACACCATATATTTT. It specifies CASSPNRAPGNTIYF.

The V call is TRBV5-1, the J call TRBJ2-1, with TRBD2 matching 10 bases. V was pared by 0 bases and J by 9 bases, with 6 bases of the junction left unmatched. The germline CDR1 and CDR2 sequences are SGHRS and YFSETQ. This CDR3 has 15 amino acids. CDR3 amino acids: CASSLASGGVSEQFF. CDR3 DNA sequence: TGCGCCAGCAGCTTGGCTAGCGGGGGTGTCAGTGAGCAGTTCTTC. Using reference TRBV5-1 and TRBJ2-1 for the parts outside the CDR3, the full variable domain is KAGVTQTPRYLIKTRGQQVTLSCSPISGHRSVSWYQQTPGQGLQFLFEYFSETQRNKGNFPGRFSGRQFSNSRSEMNVSTLELGDSALYLCASSLASGGVSEQFFGPGTRLTVL.

This rearrangement joins TRBV4-1 to TRBJ2-5; 12 bases are a match to TRBD1. Near its end, the DNA agrees better with TRBJ2-7, so the J call may be wrong. The CDR3 spans 16 residues. Germline CDR1 is MGHRA and CDR2 is YSYEKL. The CDR3 nucleotides read TGCGCCAGCAGCCAAGTAATGGGACAGGGGGCTCGCGAGCAGTACTTC. This codes for CASSQVMGQGAREQYF.

The chain links TRBV6-1 to TRBJ1-2; 9 nucleotides agree with TRBD1. The CDR3 totals 15 residues. CDR1 MNHNS and CDR2 SASEGT come from the germline V gene. V gave up 5 bases and J gave up 4 bases; unmatched junction bases: 8. The CDR3 DNA is TGTGCCAGCAGTACCCGGGACAGGGAACCCTATGGCTACACCTTC. It yields the protein CASSTRDREPYGYTF.

J is TRBJ1-2 and V is TRBV7-2; D unclear. V was clipped by 5 bases and J by 6 bases, with 16 bases between them. Germline V gene lookup returns CDR1 SGHTA and CDR2 FQGNSA. This CDR3 has 14 residues. CDR3 loop: CASSPQGGRDGYTF. Written as DNA, the CDR3 is TGTGCCAGCAGCCCACAAGGCGGTAGAGATGGCTACACCTTC. Drawing the rest from reference TRBV7-2 and TRBJ1-2, the complete variable domain is GAGVSQSPSNKVTEKGKDVELRCDPISGHTALYWYRQSLGQGLEFLIYFQGNSAPDKSGLPSDRFSAERTGGSVSTLTIQRTQQEDSAVYLCASSPQGGRDGYTFGSGTRLTVV.

This clone has only one observation. The chain employs TRBV5-1 and TRBJ2-3; possible D gene TRBD2, 7 bases. The germline gives CDR1 SGHRS, CDR2 YFSETQ. V dropped 5 bases and J dropped 1 base, with 11 bases sitting between them. CDR3 length equals 14 residues. The CDR3, as DNA: TGCGCCAGCAGGGAGGGGGGGGGCACAGATACGCAGTATTTT. It yields the protein CASREGGGTDTQYF.

This clone was detected once. V is TRBV19 and J is TRBJ1-2; D is unresolved. Trimming left V 1 base short and J 3 bases short, with 6 bases between. Looked up from germline, CDR1 is LNHDA and CDR2 is SQIVND (reference sequence). CDR3 size: 13 residues. This CDR3 reads CASSIGQDYGYTF. The CDR3 DNA follows: TGTGCCAGTAGTATAGGGCAGGACTATGGCTACACCTTC.

V gene TRBV5-8 combines with J gene TRBJ1-2, with TRBD1 matching over 8 bases. Germline CDR1 and CDR2: SGHTS and YDEGEE. V was clipped by 2 bases and J by 6 bases; unmatched bases: 3. CDR3 length: 13 residues. CDR3 nucleotides: TGTGCCAGCAGCTTCCAGGGGGCGAATGGCTACACCTTC. It codes for CASSFQGANGYTF.

The chain employs TRBV5-6 and TRBJ2-7, with 8 nucleotides matching TRBD1. J gave up 5 bases and V 1 base, and 8 bases lay outside the gene matches. The CDR3 has 15 amino acids. Germline CDR1 and CDR2: SGHDT and YYEEEE. The CDR3 DNA follows: TGTGCCAGCAGCTTGCCTGACAGGGGAAGGCACGAGCAGTACTTC. Its translation: CASSLPDRGRHEQYF.

The chain is built from TRBV5-5 and TRBJ2-7; no clear D. The CDR3 is made up of 12 amino acids. V lost 2 bases to trimming and J lost 0 bases, with 3 bases between them. Germline V CDR1 and CDR2: SGHKS, YYEKEE (reference sequence). CDR3 bases: TGTGCCAGCAGCTTTAACTCCTACGAGCAGTACTTC. This sequence encodes CASSFNSYEQYF.

A single count supports this clone. The rearrangement joins TRBV20-1 to TRBJ1-1, with D uncertain. CDR3 length: 11 amino acids. Germline V gives CDR1 DFQATT, CDR2 SNEGSKA (reference sequence). V gave up 3 bases and J gave up 5 bases, with 7 bases separating them. The CDR3 sequence is CSARSGTEAFF. The DNA for the CDR3 is TGCAGTGCTAGGTCAGGTACTGAAGCTTTCTTT.

The rearrangement joins TRBV5-6 to TRBJ1-2; possible D gene TRBD1, 5 bases. The length of the CDR3 is 14 residues. Germline CDR1 and CDR2: SGHDT and YYEEEE. The V and J ends lost 4 bases and 2 bases respectively, with 12 bases between them. In DNA, the CDR3 is TGTGCCAGCAGCGGACTTCGGGGGAACTATGGCTACACCTTC. It specifies CASSGLRGNYGYTF.

The chain joins TRBV7-6 to TRBJ2-5, with 9 nucleotides matching TRBD1. The CDR3 length is 16 residues. Trimming cost V 8 bases and J 4 bases; bases outside gene matches: 14. Germline V gives CDR1 SGHVS, CDR2 FNYEAQ. The chain's CDR3 is CASGLGGTGKIETQYF. The CDR3 region has the DNA TGTGCCAGCGGCCTGGGGGGGACAGGGAAGATAGAGACCCAGTACTTC.

This clone was picked up one time. CDR3 coding DNA: TGTGCCAGCAGCCTGGCGGCGGGGATCCTCTACGAGCAGTACTTC. Protein product: CASSLAAGILYEQYF. The chain is built from TRBV7-2 and TRBJ2-7, with D possibly matching TRBD2 (6 bases). The germline V and J ends were trimmed by 5 bases and 3 bases, with 17 bases remaining between them. This CDR3 region has 15 residues. CDR1 is SGHTA, CDR2 FQGNSA, per germline.

The CDR3 nucleotides read TGTGCCAGCAGCTCCCGACAGGAGGCCCCAGATACGCAGTATTTT. It codes for CASSSRQEAPDTQYF. The chain combines TRBV7-2 with TRBJ2-3, with D perhaps TRBD1 (6 bases). Trimming shortened V by 4 bases and J by 4 bases, and 15 bases separated the two germline ends. The CDR3 runs 15 residues. CDR1 and CDR2 (germline): SGHTA, FQGNSA.

The chain links TRBV7-6 to TRBJ2-5; TRBD1 agrees at 9 bases. The V and J ends lost 2 bases and 3 bases, in that order; junction bases with no gene match: 4. The CDR3 has 15 residues. Germline V gene lookup returns CDR1 SGHVS and CDR2 FNYEAQ. CDR3 loop: CASSLTRTGEETQYF. DNA of the CDR3: TGTGCCAGCAGCTTAACTCGGACAGGGGAAGAGACCCAGTACTTC.

The genes are TRBV2 and TRBJ1-1; possibly TRBD1 for D (5 bases). CDR3 length: 11 residues. In germline, CDR1 is SNHLY, CDR2 FYNNEI. The germline V and J ends were trimmed by 7 bases and 7 bases, with 10 bases remaining between them. For the CDR3, the DNA is TGTGCCAGCAAGGAGGGGAATGAAGCTTTCTTT. The encoded protein is CASKEGNEAFF. Supplemented by reference TRBV2 and TRBJ1-1, the full variable domain reads EPEVTQTPSHQVTQMGQEVILRCVPISNHLYFYWYRQILGQKVEFLVSFYNNEISEKSEIFDDQFSVERPDGSNFTLKIRSTKLEDSAMYFCASKEGNEAFFGQGTRLTVV.

This rearrangement joins TRBV11-1 to TRBJ2-7; D might be TRBD1 (6 bases). CDR3 size: 14 residues. V shed 5 bases and J shed 2 bases, with 13 bases lying between them. Germline CDR1 reads SGHAT; CDR2 reads FQDESV (reference sequence). The CDR3 loop reads CASSPLKGAYEQYF. In nucleotides, the CDR3 is TGTGCCAGCAGCCCCCTAAAGGGGGCCTACGAGCAGTACTTC.

The chain joins TRBV10-3 to TRBJ2-7, with TRBD1 identical over 8 bases. Germline CDR1 is ENHRY and CDR2 is SYGVKD. Trimming at V came to 6 bases and at J to 2 bases, leaving 12 bases not matched to a gene. There are 16 residues in the CDR3. Here the CDR3 DNA reads TGTGCCATCAGAGGTGGAGCAGGGGGCGGCACCTACGAGCAGTACTTC. Its translation: CAIRGGAGGGTYEQYF.

The rearrangement uses TRBV5-1 and TRBJ1-4, with TRBD1 identical over 7 bases. Germline assignment: CDR1 SGHRS and CDR2 YFSETQ. V trimming: 4 bases; J trimming: 3 bases; junction bases outside the gene matches: 6. The CDR3 spans 15 residues. CDR3 DNA sequence: TGCGCCAGCAGCAATACAGGGGTCTCTAATGAAAAACTGTTTTTT. Translating gives CASSNTGVSNEKLFF.

The chain couples TRBV5-1 to TRBJ2-5; 9 bases align to TRBD1. The germline CDR1 and CDR2 sequences are SGHRS and YFSETQ. The CDR3 is 17 residues long. Trimming removed 1 base from V and 4 bases from J; junction bases left unmatched: 11. CDR3 in amino acids: CASSLLPGTGSGETQYF. The CDR3 region has the DNA TGCGCCAGCAGCTTGTTGCCAGGGACAGGGAGCGGAGAGACCCAGTACTTC.

The V gene is TRBV5-6, the J gene TRBJ1-2, with 10 bases matching TRBD1. CDR3 size: 14 residues. After removal of 4 bases from V and 4 bases from J, the junction contained 4 bases not matched to a gene. From germline, CDR1 is SGHDT and CDR2 YYEEEE. CDR3 residues: CASSGQGGGYGYTF. The CDR3 nucleotides read TGTGCCAGCAGCGGACAGGGGGGTGGCTATGGCTACACCTTC. Looking up the rest from reference TRBV5-6 and TRBJ1-2 gives the full variable domain: DAGVTQSPTHLIKTRGQQVTLRCSPKSGHDTVSWYQQALGQGPQFIFQYYEEEERQRGNFPDRFSGHQFPNYSSELNVNALLLGDSALYLCASSGQGGGYGYTFGSGTRLTVV.

The chain joins TRBV5-4 to TRBJ1-3, with a possible D match to TRBD1 (6 bases). CDR1 and CDR2 from the germline V gene are SGHNT and YYREEE (reference sequence). V was trimmed by 0 bases and J by 6 bases, leaving 13 bases between them. This CDR3 spans 15 amino acids. The CDR3 spells CASSLGPGQSNTIYF. The CDR3 region has the DNA TGTGCCAGCAGCTTGGGGCCGGGACAATCAAACACCATATATTTT.

This rearrangement joins TRBV29-1 to TRBJ2-3, with D possibly being TRBD2 (6 bases). Germline V gene sequence: CDR1 SQVTM, CDR2 ANQGSEA. V was trimmed by 4 bases and J by 1 base, leaving 9 bases between them. There are 13 residues in the CDR3. Here the CDR3 DNA reads TGCAGCGTTGCCGTAGCGGGCACAGATACGCAGTATTTT. Its protein is CSVAVAGTDTQYF.

This rearrangement joins TRBV9 to TRBJ1-1, with 10 bases identical to TRBD1. The germline V gene encodes CDR1 SGDLS and CDR2 YYNGEE. The V gene end was trimmed by 4 bases and the J gene end by 7 bases; junction bases not matched to a gene: 4. The CDR3 length is 13 residues. This chain's CDR3 is CASSPGTGVEAFF. In DNA, the CDR3 is TGTGCCAGCAGCCCAGGGACAGGGGTTGAAGCTTTCTTT.

This chain connects TRBV6-1 to TRBJ1-1; 9 positions match TRBD1. V lost 3 bases to trimming and J lost 0 bases; unmatched junction nucleotides: 5. The CDR3 has 16 amino acids. In germline, CDR1 is MNHNS, CDR2 SASEGT. The CDR3 DNA reads as TGTGCCAGCAGTGAGGAGACAGGGGGGGTGAACACTGAAGCTTTCTTT. Translating it yields CASSEETGGVNTEAFF.